This passage covers 15 T cell receptor beta chains from one sample sequenced in a study of blood T cell repertoires in COVID-19. TCRdb keeps only in-frame clones here, not all; method: immunoSEQ multiplex PCR. Altogether around 270,000 clones are present, 70% to 90% being singletons, with the ten largest covering roughly 4%. The sample comprised PBMCs or T cells enriched from blood (not recorded which). The receptors here all came from a woman younger than 45 who had recovered from COVID-19.

This clone was seen a few times. The J gene is TRBJ1-1, the V gene TRBV28; no firm D call. Trimming removed 4 bases at V and 3 bases at J, with 3 bases between. Germline V gene lookup returns CDR1 MDHEN and CDR2 SYDVKM. CDR3 length: 11 amino acids. The CDR3 protein is CASSWHTEAFF. DNA for the CDR3: TGTGCCAGCAGTTGGCACACTGAAGCTTTCTTT.

This chain connects TRBV5-6 to TRBJ1-1; D may be TRBD1 (5 bases). Germline V gene data show CDR1 as SGHDT and CDR2 as YYEEEE. The CDR3 runs to 14 residues. Trimming removed 3 bases at V and 1 base at J, with 10 bases between. CDR3 sequence reads: CASSYLDRNTEAFF. The CDR3 DNA follows: TGTGCCAGCAGCTACCTAGACAGGAACACTGAAGCTTTCTTT.

This clone came up once. The V and J genes are TRBV5-4 and TRBJ2-1; the match to TRBD1 covers 7 bases. The CDR3 is made up of 16 amino acids. V was clipped by 4 bases and J by 0 bases; unmatched bases: 7. Looked up from germline, CDR1 is SGHNT and CDR2 is YYREEE (reference sequence). This CDR3 reads CASSQDRPNSYNEQFF. DNA for the CDR3: TGTGCCAGCAGCCAGGACAGGCCGAACTCCTACAATGAGCAGTTCTTC.

The V call is TRBV9, the J call TRBJ2-5, with D perhaps TRBD1 (5 bases). Trimming removed 3 bases at V and 2 bases at J, with 11 bases between. Germline V gene lookup returns CDR1 SGDLS and CDR2 YYNGEE. There are 14 residues in the CDR3. CDR3 in DNA: TGTGCCAGCAGCGGAACCGACAGACAAGAGACCCAGTACTTC. Residues: CASSGTDRQETQYF.

The chain joins TRBV5-1 to TRBJ2-3; the match to TRBD2 covers 7 bases. The length of the CDR3 is 17 residues. Per the germline V gene, CDR1 is SGHRS and CDR2 is YFSETQ. After removal of 0 bases from V and 0 bases from J, the junction contained 7 bases not matched to a gene. The CDR3 nucleotides are TGCGCCAGCAGCTTGGGGGGCCGGCGGGGGAGCACAGATACGCAGTATTTT. Its translation: CASSLGGRRGSTDTQYF.

The chain carries TRBV11-3 and TRBJ2-3; 8 bases map to TRBD1. V dropped 1 base and J dropped 4; count of bases not matched to a gene: 1. This CDR3 region has 14 residues. Germline assignment: CDR1 SGHNT and CDR2 YENEEA. DNA of the CDR3: TGTGCCAGCAGCTTAGCAGGGGGCGCAGATACGCAGTATTTT. It yields the protein CASSLAGGADTQYF.

V gene TRBV6-5 combines with J gene TRBJ1-5; 9 nucleotides agree with TRBD1. Germline V CDR1 and CDR2: MNHEY, SVGAGI. CDR3 length equals 13 residues. The V and J ends lost 6 bases and 6 bases, in that order; junction bases with no gene match: 3. Here the CDR3 reads CASRLTGGQPQHF. In DNA form, the CDR3 reads TGTGCCAGCAGGTTGACAGGGGGTCAGCCCCAGCATTTT.

V and J are TRBV19 and TRBJ1-2; 9 positions match TRBD1. CDR1 and CDR2 from the germline V gene are LNHDA and SQIVND (reference sequence). This CDR3 has 17 amino acids. Germline trimming cut 4 bases from V and 3 bases from J; bases unmatched to any gene: 12. The CDR3 sequence is CASSTPRDRAFDYGYTF. The CDR3 region has the DNA TGTGCCAGTAGTACCCCCAGGGACAGGGCGTTTGACTATGGCTACACCTTC.

In its sample, this clone was seen a few times. V is TRBV5-1 and J is TRBJ2-1, with TRBD1 matching over 7 bases. This CDR3 region has 16 residues. Germline-derived CDR1 and CDR2 are SGHRS and YFSETQ. The V and J ends lost 4 bases and 5 bases, in that order; junction bases with no gene match: 12. CDR3 region: CASSAFRGSADNEQFF. The CDR3 region has the DNA TGCGCCAGCAGCGCCTTCAGGGGGAGCGCGGACAATGAGCAGTTCTTC.

The V and J genes are TRBV11-2 and TRBJ2-3; D might be TRBD1 (6 bases). Trimming took off 5 bases at V and 0 bases at J, with 15 bases between the two ends. CDR3 length equals 16 residues. Germline CDR1 reads SGHAT; CDR2 reads FQNNGV. CDR3 DNA sequence: TGTGCCAGCAGCGCGCACGACAGGTCTAGCACAGATACGCAGTATTTT. Translation: CASSAHDRSSTDTQYF. Together with reference TRBV11-2 and TRBJ2-3, the CDR3 gives the full variable domain: EAGVAQSPRYKIIEKRQSVAFWCNPISGHATLYWYQQILGQGPKLLIQFQNNGVVDDSQLPKDRFSAERLKGVDSTLKIQPAKLEDSAVYLCASSAHDRSSTDTQYFGPGTRLTVL.

The J gene is TRBJ1-2, the V gene TRBV2, with TRBD1 matching over 7 bases. The germline CDR1 and CDR2 sequences are SNHLY and FYNNEI. CDR3 length: 14 amino acids. The junction had 9 bases not matched to a gene; V was cut back by 3 bases and J by 8 bases. The CDR3 DNA is TGTGCCAGCAGTGAGGTTAAAGGGGGCCGGGGCTACACCTTC. This codes for CASSEVKGGRGYTF.

V usage is TRBV7-9 and J usage is TRBJ1-2, with TRBD1 matching 12 bases. J lost 7 bases, V lost 1 base, and 7 bases had no gene match. Germline V gene data show CDR1 as SEHNR and CDR2 as FQNEAQ (reference sequence). The CDR3 extends over 16 amino acids. CDR3 amino acids: CASSLGPGQGAIGYTF. CDR3 DNA sequence: TGTGCCAGCAGCTTAGGACCGGGACAGGGGGCGATTGGCTACACCTTC.

This chain links TRBV7-8 with TRBJ1-3; no clear D. Trimming removed 1 base from V and 1 base from J, with 11 bases in between. There are 16 residues in the CDR3. Per the germline V gene, CDR1 is SGHVS and CDR2 is FQNEAQ. In DNA form, the CDR3 reads TGTGCCAGCAGCTTAGATCGGGGAGGATCTGGAAACACCATATATTTT. It encodes CASSLDRGGSGNTIYF.

The chain employs TRBV19 and TRBJ2-3; tentative D call: TRBD2 (6 bases). CDR1 is LNHDA and CDR2 is SQIVND in the germline V gene (reference sequence). The CDR3 has 14 amino acids. V lost 6 bases and J lost 3, with 13 bases in between. CDR3: CASSPGTDTDTQYF. The CDR3 nucleotides read TGTGCCAGTAGCCCAGGGACTGATACAGATACGCAGTATTTT.

The genes are TRBV20-1 and TRBJ1-2, with 7 bases matching TRBD1. The germline V gene has CDR1 DFQATT and CDR2 SNEGSKA (reference sequence). This CDR3 comprises 10 residues. The CDR3: CGVTGFGYTF. The CDR3 nucleotides read TGCGGTGTGACAGGGTTTGGCTACACCTTC.